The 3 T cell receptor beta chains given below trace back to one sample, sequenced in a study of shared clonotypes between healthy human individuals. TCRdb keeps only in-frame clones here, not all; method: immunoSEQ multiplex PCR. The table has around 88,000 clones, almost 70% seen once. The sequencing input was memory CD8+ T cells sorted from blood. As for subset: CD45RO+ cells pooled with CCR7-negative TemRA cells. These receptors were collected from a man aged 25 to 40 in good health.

CDR3 coding DNA: TGTGCCAGCAGCTTGTATGCCAGAAATACGCTTTCGGCTGAAGCTTTCTTT. It codes for CASSLYARNTLSAEAFF. This sequence joins TRBV7-6 and TRBJ1-1; unclear D gene. The CDR3 is made up of 17 amino acids. Trimming took off 3 bases at V and 6 bases at J, with 23 bases between the two ends. Germline CDR1 and CDR2: SGHVS and FNYEAQ.

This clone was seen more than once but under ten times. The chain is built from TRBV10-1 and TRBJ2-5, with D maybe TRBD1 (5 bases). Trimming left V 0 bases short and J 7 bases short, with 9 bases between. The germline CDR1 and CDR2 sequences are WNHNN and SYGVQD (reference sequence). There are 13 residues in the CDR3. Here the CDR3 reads CASSESLTGTQYF. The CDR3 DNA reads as TGCGCCAGCAGTGAGTCTCTTACAGGGACCCAGTACTTC.

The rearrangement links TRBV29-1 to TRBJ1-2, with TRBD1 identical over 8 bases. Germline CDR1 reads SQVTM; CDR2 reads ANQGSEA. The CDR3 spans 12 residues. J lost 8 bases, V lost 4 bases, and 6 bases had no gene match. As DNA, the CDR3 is TGCAGCGTTGGCGGACAGGGACGCGGCTACACCTTC. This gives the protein CSVGGQGRGYTF.